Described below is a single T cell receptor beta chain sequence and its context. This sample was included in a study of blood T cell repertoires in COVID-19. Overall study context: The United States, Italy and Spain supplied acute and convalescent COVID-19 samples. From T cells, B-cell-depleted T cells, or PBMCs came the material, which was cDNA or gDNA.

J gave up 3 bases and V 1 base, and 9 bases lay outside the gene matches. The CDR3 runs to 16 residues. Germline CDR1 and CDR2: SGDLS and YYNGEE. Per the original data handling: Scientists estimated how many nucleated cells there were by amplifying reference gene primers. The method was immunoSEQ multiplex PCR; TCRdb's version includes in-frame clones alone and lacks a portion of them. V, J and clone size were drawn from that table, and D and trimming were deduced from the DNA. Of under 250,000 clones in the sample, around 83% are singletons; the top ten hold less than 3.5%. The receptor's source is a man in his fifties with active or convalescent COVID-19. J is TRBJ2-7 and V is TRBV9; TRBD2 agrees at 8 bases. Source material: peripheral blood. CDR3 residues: CASSVNLAGGIYEQYF. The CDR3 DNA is TGTGCCAGCAGCGTAAATCTGGCGGGGGGCATCTACGAGCAGTACTTC.